The next 21 T cell receptor beta chains were all read from a single sample in a study of T cell changes during pregnancy in multiple sclerosis. Sequencing was performed with immunoSEQ multiplex PCR; in TCRdb, only in-frame clones are kept and a portion is missing. The top ten hold roughly 1.5% of the sample, which has tens of thousands of clones, 92% seen once. This specimen was peripheral blood, taken after pregnancy. All receptors come from a female donor with multiple sclerosis, enrolled in a pregnancy study.

This chain uses TRBV5-1 with TRBJ2-3; 7 positions match TRBD2. With 4 bases clipped from V and 1 base from J, the junction kept 12 bases outside the gene matches. CDR1 and CDR2 (germline): SGHRS, YFSETQ. This CDR3 has 17 residues. CDR3 in DNA: TGCGCCAGCAGCAGTGGGGGGTTCACTAGCGGCACAGATACGCAGTATTTT. Translating it yields CASSSGGFTSGTDTQYF.

J is TRBJ2-1 and V is TRBV27, with D perhaps matching TRBD2 (5 bases). The CDR3 has 15 amino acids. Trimming removed 0 bases from V and 7 bases from J, with 13 bases in between. Germline V CDR1 and CDR2: MNHEY, SMNVEV (reference sequence). Here the CDR3 DNA reads TGTGCCAGCAGTTTATCTCCCGCGGGTTTTAATGAGCAGTTCTTC. Translation: CASSLSPAGFNEQFF.

The chain joins TRBV7-2 to TRBJ2-2; TRBD1 matches 8 bases. Germline CDR1 and CDR2: SGHTA and FQGNSA. With V trimmed by 1 base and J by 4 bases, 8 bases remained unmatched. The CDR3 covers 17 residues. The CDR3 DNA follows: TGTGCCAGCAGCTTAGGTTGGGACAGGAAGGGCACCGGGGAGCTGTTTTTT. It is translated as CASSLGWDRKGTGELFF.

This clone was picked up one time. This chain joins TRBV5-1 and TRBJ2-1; the match to TRBD2 covers 7 bases. V was clipped by 4 bases and J by 0 bases; unmatched bases: 7. Per the germline V gene, CDR1 is SGHRS and CDR2 is YFSETQ. The length of the CDR3 is 16 residues. For the CDR3, the DNA is TGCGCCAGCAGCAGGACTAGTGTAAGCTCCTACAATGAGCAGTTCTTC. Translating it yields CASSRTSVSSYNEQFF.

This sequence joins TRBV18 and TRBJ1-3; no clear D. This CDR3 has 13 residues. V lost 6 bases, J lost 8 bases, and 14 bases lay in between. CDR1 and CDR2 from the germline V gene are KGHSH and LQKENI. The CDR3 DNA follows: TGTGCCAGCTCGCCCTACTCTGAAGACACCATATATTTT. The encoded protein is CASSPYSEDTIYF. Supplemented by reference TRBV18 and TRBJ1-3, the full variable domain reads NAGVMQNPRHLVRRRGQEARLRCSPMKGHSHVYWYRQLPEEGLKFMVYLQKENIIDESGMPKERFSAEFPKEGPSILRIQQVVRGDSAAYFCASSPYSEDTIYFGEGSWLTVV.

Only one count was recorded for this clone. The chain is built from TRBV28 and TRBJ2-7; D is ambiguous. The CDR3 contains 11 residues. The germline V gene encodes CDR1 MDHEN and CDR2 SYDVKM. Trimming cost V 7 bases and J 4 bases, with 8 bases left between them. For the CDR3, the DNA is TGTGCCAGCACCTCCAGATACGAGCAGTACTTC. Residues: CASTSRYEQYF. Combining the CDR3 with reference TRBV28 and TRBJ2-7 gives the whole variable domain DVKVTQSSRYLVKRTGEKVFLECVQDMDHENMFWYRQDPGLGLRLIYFSYDVKMKEKGDIPEGYSVSREKKERFSLILESASTNQTSMYLCASTSRYEQYFGPGTRLTVT.

The rearrangement joins TRBV5-6 to TRBJ1-1; tentatively, D is TRBD1 (5 bases). The length of the CDR3 is 14 residues. Germline CDR1 and CDR2: SGHDT and YYEEEE. V was pared by 2 bases and J by 0 bases, with 8 bases between. Here the CDR3 reads CASSFGHLNTEAFF. The CDR3 DNA sequence: TGTGCCAGCAGCTTTGGACACCTGAACACTGAAGCTTTCTTT.

CDR3: CASSLGSGWYQPQHF. Written as DNA, the CDR3 is TGTGCCAGCAGCTTGGGGTCAGGATGGTATCAGCCCCAGCATTTT. The chain carries TRBV5-6 and TRBJ1-5; D is undetermined. Trimming stripped 0 bases from V and 5 bases from J, with 12 bases between. Germline V gene sequence: CDR1 SGHDT, CDR2 YYEEEE. This CDR3 has 15 residues.

The chain uses TRBV28 and TRBJ2-7, with D perhaps matching TRBD2 (6 bases). The ends were cut back, 1 base at V and 3 bases at J, with 13 bases in the middle. The CDR3 runs to 15 residues. Germline loops: CDR1 MDHEN, CDR2 SYDVKM. CDR3 sequence: CASSLSPAGSYEQYF. CDR3 DNA sequence: TGTGCCAGCAGTTTATCGCCGGCGGGAAGCTACGAGCAGTACTTC. Drawing the rest from reference TRBV28 and TRBJ2-7, the complete variable domain is DVKVTQSSRYLVKRTGEKVFLECVQDMDHENMFWYRQDPGLGLRLIYFSYDVKMKEKGDIPEGYSVSREKKERFSLILESASTNQTSMYLCASSLSPAGSYEQYFGPGTRLTVT.

V gene TRBV6-5 combines with J gene TRBJ1-3; no definite D call. The CDR3 covers 14 residues. CDR1 is MNHEY and CDR2 is SVGAGI in the germline V gene. The V gene lost 8 bases and the J gene lost 4 bases, with 15 bases spanning the gap. The CDR3 reads CASSPTGLGNTIYF. CDR3 bases: TGTGCCAGCTCCCCTACCGGGTTAGGAAACACCATATATTTT.

The chain has TRBV6-6 and TRBJ2-7; TRBD1 matches 7 bases. V lost 4 bases, J lost 4 bases, and 4 bases stayed unmatched. Looked up from germline, CDR1 is MNHNY and CDR2 is SVGAGI (reference sequence). This CDR3 has 13 amino acids. The CDR3 spells CASSSDRVYEQYF. The CDR3 DNA reads TGTGCCAGCAGTTCCGACAGGGTATACGAGCAGTACTTC.

This sequence joins TRBV11-3 and TRBJ2-7; TRBD2 matches at 11 bases. The length of the CDR3 is 14 residues. Germline loops: CDR1 SGHNT, CDR2 YENEEA. V dropped 5 bases and J dropped 7; count of bases not matched to a gene: 7. CDR3 in amino acids: CASSATSGSDEQYF. The CDR3 DNA follows: TGTGCCAGCAGCGCCACTAGCGGGAGTGATGAGCAGTACTTC. Variable domain in full (rest from reference TRBV11-3 and TRBJ2-7): EAGVVQSPRYKIIEKKQPVAFWCNPISGHNTLYWYLQNLGQGPELLIRYENEEAVDDSQLPKDRFSAERLKGVDSTLKIQPAELGDSAVYLCASSATSGSDEQYFGPGTRLTVT.

This clone was detected once. This chain joins TRBV28 and TRBJ2-7, with 9 bases that match TRBD2. The germline gives CDR1 MDHEN, CDR2 SYDVKM. V shed 5 bases, J shed 5 bases, and the junction held 4 bases outside the gene matches. This CDR3 spans 13 amino acids. CDR3 in amino acids: CASSSGRRDEQYF. CDR3 DNA sequence: TGTGCCAGCAGTAGCGGGAGGAGAGACGAGCAGTACTTC.

The chain carries TRBV13 and TRBJ2-2; D might be TRBD1 (5 bases). In germline, CDR1 is PRHDT, CDR2 FYEKMQ (reference sequence). V was trimmed by 7 bases and J by 2 bases, leaving 17 bases between them. This CDR3 region has 16 residues. In DNA, the CDR3 is TGTGCCAGCAAAAAATTCTGGGGCCAAAACACCGGGGAGCTGTTTTTT. This sequence encodes CASKKFWGQNTGELFF.

The gene calls are TRBV5-4 and TRBJ2-1, with D hard to call. V was shortened by 1 base and J by 8 bases, with 13 bases between the two germline ends. The CDR3 sequence is 14 residues long. CDR1 is SGHNT, CDR2 YYREEE, per germline (reference sequence). CDR3 sequence reads: CASSLSDSWDEQFF. In DNA, the CDR3 is TGTGCCAGCAGCTTGAGCGACTCCTGGGATGAGCAGTTCTTC.

V gene TRBV6-1 combines with J gene TRBJ2-3, with 7 bases matching TRBD2. Losses at the gene ends were 1 base for V and 2 bases for J; bases not matched to a gene: 6. Germline V lookup: CDR1 MNHNS, CDR2 SASEGT. The CDR3 runs to 16 residues. CDR3 amino acids: CASSEGLGGPTDTQYF. CDR3 nucleotide sequence: TGTGCCAGCAGTGAAGGACTGGGAGGGCCCACAGATACGCAGTATTTT.

This chain links TRBV4-1 with TRBJ2-5; TRBD1 aligns across 7 bases. Germline V gene lookup returns CDR1 MGHRA and CDR2 YSYEKL. V lost 1 base and J lost 5; bases outside the gene matches: 1. The CDR3 runs 13 residues. CDR3 DNA: TGCGCCAGCAGCCAAGTCAGGGGGGAGACCCAGTACTTC. This encodes CASSQVRGETQYF.

This clone appeared once. V is TRBV7-9 and J is TRBJ1-1, with D possibly matching TRBD1 (5 bases). The V gene's germline CDR1 is SEHNR and CDR2 FQNEAQ (reference sequence). Trimming shortened V by 4 bases and J by 0 bases, and 12 bases separated the two germline ends. There are 15 residues in the CDR3. The CDR3 bases are TGTGCCAGCAGCTCGGACGGACACTTGAACACTGAAGCTTTCTTT. This sequence encodes CASSSDGHLNTEAFF.

The rearrangement uses TRBV5-1 and TRBJ2-3, with TRBD2 matching over 8 bases. J gave up 4 bases and V 4 bases, and 14 bases lay outside the gene matches. This CDR3 has 17 amino acids. CDR1 and CDR2 from the germline V gene are SGHRS and YFSETQ. The CDR3 sequence is CASSLRGSGRGADTQYF. The CDR3 region has the DNA TGCGCCAGCAGCCTACGTGGGAGCGGGAGAGGGGCAGATACGCAGTATTTT.

The genes are TRBV10-3 and TRBJ2-6, with 7 bases lining up with TRBD1. The CDR3 has 18 amino acids. Germline V gene data show CDR1 as ENHRY and CDR2 as SYGVKD. With 4 bases clipped from V and 0 bases from J, the junction kept 9 bases outside the gene matches. This chain's CDR3 is CAISGRTGESSGANVLTF. CDR3 sequence (DNA): TGTGCCATCAGTGGCCGGACAGGTGAAAGCTCTGGGGCCAACGTCCTGACTTTC.

This chain uses TRBV5-4 with TRBJ2-4; D perhaps matches TRBD2 (6 bases). This CDR3 is built from 16 residues. Germline CDR1 reads SGHNT; CDR2 reads YYREEE (reference sequence). V gave up 3 bases and J gave up 6 bases, with 19 bases separating them. The CDR3 is CASSSPSESTLNIQYF. The CDR3 nucleotides read TGTGCCAGCAGCTCCCCTAGCGAATCCACCCTAAACATTCAGTACTTC.